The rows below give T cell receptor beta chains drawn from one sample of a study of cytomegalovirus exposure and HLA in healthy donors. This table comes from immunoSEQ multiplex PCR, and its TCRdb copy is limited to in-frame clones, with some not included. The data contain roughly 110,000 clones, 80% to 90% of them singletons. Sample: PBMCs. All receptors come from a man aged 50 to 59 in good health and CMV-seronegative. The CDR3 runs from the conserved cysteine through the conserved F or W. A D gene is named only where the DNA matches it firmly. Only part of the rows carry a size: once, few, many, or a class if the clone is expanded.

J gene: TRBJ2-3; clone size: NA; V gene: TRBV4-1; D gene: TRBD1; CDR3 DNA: TGCGCCAGCAGCCCCCGGGACAGGGGTTGGACAGATACGCAGTATTTT; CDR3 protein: CASSPRDRGWTDTQYF
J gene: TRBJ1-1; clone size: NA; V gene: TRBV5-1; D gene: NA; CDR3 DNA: TGCGCCAGCAGCCAGGTGCGCACTGAAGCTTTCTTT; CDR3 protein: CASSQVRTEAFF
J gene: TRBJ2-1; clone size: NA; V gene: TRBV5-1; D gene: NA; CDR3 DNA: TGCGCCAGCAGCAACGGGGGGCTATACAATGAGCAGTTCTTC; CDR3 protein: CASSNGGLYNEQFF
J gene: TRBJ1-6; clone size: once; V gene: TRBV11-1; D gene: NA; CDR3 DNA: TGTGCCAGCAGCTTAGAAGGGGAAAGGGGATCACCCCTCCACTTT; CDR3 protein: CASSLEGERGSPLHF
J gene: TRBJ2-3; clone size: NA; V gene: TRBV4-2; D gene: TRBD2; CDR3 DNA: TGTGCCAGCAGCCAAGATGGGGGGGAGGGGTGGGGTACGCAGTATTTT; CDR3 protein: CASSQDGGEGWGTQYF
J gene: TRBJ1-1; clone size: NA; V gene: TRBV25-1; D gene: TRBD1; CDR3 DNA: TGTGCCAGCGAGGGACAGCAGTACACTGAAGCTTTCTTT; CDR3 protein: CASEGQQYTEAFF
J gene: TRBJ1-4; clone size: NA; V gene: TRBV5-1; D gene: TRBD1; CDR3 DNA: TGCGCCAGCAGCTTACAGGGGATGACAAATGAAAAACTGTTTTTT; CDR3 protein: CASSLQGMTNEKLFF
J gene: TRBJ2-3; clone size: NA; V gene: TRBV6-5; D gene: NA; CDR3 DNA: TGTGCCAGCAGTTACAGAAGGGGCCAAGATACGCAGTATTTT; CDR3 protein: CASSYRRGQDTQYF
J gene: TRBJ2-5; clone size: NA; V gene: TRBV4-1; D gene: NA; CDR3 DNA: TGCGCCAGCAGCCAAGTTCTTGAGGGGGGGCACGAGACCCAGTACTTC; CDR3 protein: CASSQVLEGGHETQYF
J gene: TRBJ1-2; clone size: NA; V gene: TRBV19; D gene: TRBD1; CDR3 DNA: TGTGCCAGTAGTATGACAGGGGTGATCTATGGCTACACCTTC; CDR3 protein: CASSMTGVIYGYTF
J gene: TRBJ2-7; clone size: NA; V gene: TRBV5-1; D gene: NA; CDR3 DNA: TGCGCCAGCAGCTTGGTCGGGATGCGGGACGAGCAGTACTTC; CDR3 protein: CASSLVGMRDEQYF
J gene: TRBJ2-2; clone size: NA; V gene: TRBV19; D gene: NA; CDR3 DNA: TGTGCCAGTAGTCCCCGGACAGAGAACACCGGGGAGCTGTTTTTT; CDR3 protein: CASSPRTENTGELFF
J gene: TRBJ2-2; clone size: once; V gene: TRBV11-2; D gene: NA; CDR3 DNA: TGTGCCAGCAGCTTGAGTCTCACCGGGGAGCTGTTTTTT; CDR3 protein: CASSLSLTGELFF
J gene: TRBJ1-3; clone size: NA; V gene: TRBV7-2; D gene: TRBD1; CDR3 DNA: TGTGCCAGCAGCTTAGGGGGGACAGGCTCTGGAAACACCATATATTTT; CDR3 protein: CASSLGGTGSGNTIYF
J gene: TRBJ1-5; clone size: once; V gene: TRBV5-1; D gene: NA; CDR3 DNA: TGCGCCAGCAGCTTGGGACAGTCTAGCAATCAGCCCCAGCATTTT; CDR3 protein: CASSLGQSSNQPQHF
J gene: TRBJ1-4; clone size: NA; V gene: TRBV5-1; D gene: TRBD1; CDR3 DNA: TGCGCCAGCAGCTTGGCGGACAGGGAAGTGGCTAATGAAAAACTGTTTTTT; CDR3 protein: CASSLADREVANEKLFF
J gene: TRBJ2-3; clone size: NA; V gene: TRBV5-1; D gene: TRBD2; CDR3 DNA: TGCGCCAGCACCCCCCTCCGGGCGGGGGGGCTCACAGATACGCAGTATTTT; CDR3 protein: CASTPLRAGGLTDTQYF
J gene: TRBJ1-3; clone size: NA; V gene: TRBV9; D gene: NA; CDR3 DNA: TGTGCCAGCAGAAGAGGTGGAGGGAATGGAAACACCATATATTTT; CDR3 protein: CASRRGGGNGNTIYF
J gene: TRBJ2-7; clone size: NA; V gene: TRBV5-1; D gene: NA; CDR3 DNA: TGCGCCAGCAGCTTAGAGTGGCAGGGAGGCTACGAGCAGTACTTC; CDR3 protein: CASSLEWQGGYEQYF
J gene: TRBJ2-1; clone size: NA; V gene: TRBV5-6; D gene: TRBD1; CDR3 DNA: TGTGCCAGCAGCCAGACAGGGGTTCCTACCTACAATGAGCAGTTCTTC; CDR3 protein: CASSQTGVPTYNEQFF
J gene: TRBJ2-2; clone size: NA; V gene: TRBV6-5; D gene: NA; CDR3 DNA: TGTGCCAGCAGATCAAACAGGTTTCCCGGGGAGCTGTTTTTT; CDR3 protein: CASRSNRFPGELFF
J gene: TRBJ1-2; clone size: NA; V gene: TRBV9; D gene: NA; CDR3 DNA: TGTGCCAGCAGCGTAGAAGGGGGCTATGGCTACACCTTC; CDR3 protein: CASSVEGGYGYTF
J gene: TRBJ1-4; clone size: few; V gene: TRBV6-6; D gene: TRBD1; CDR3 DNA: TGTGCCAGCAGCTCACAGACAGGGCTGTTTTTT; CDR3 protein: CASSSQTGLFF
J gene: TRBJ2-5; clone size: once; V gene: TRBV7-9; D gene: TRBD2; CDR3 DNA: TGTGCCAGCAGCTTTGGGACTAGCGGGGGGGCCGAGACCCAGTACTTC; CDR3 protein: CASSFGTSGGAETQYF
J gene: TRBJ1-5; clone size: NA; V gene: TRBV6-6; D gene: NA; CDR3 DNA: TGTGCCAGCAGTTACTCGATGGAGTATCCGGCGCAGCCCCAGCATTTT; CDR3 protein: CASSYSMEYPAQPQHF
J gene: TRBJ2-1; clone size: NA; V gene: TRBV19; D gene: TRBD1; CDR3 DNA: TGTGCCATCGGACAGGGTCCCTACAATGAGCAGTTCTTC; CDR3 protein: CAIGQGPYNEQFF
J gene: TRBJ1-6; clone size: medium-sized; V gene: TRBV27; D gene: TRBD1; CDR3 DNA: TGTGCCAGCAGTGTAACAACAGGGGCTAATTCACCCCTCCACTTT; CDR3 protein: CASSVTTGANSPLHF
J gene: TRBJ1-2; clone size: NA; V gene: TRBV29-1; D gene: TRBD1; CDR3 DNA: TGCAGCGCCGACAGGGTCCAGGGTGGCTACACCTTC; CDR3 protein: CSADRVQGGYTF
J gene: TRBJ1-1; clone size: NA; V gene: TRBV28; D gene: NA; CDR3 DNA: TGTGCCAGCAGTTTAGTGGTCTTACAAACGAACACTGAAGCTTTCTTT; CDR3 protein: CASSLVVLQTNTEAFF
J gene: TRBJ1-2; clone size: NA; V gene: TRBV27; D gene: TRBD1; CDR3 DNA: TGTGCCAGCAGTTTCCGTCAGGGGGCTGTCTATGGCTACACCTTC; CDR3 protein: CASSFRQGAVYGYTF
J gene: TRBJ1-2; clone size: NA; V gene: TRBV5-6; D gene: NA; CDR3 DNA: TGTGCCAGCAGCTTTTTATTACAAATCTATGGCTACACCTTC; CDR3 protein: CASSFLLQIYGYTF
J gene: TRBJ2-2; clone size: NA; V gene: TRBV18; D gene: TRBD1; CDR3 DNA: TGTGCCAGCTCAGGAATAGGGGGCCTCAAGAACACCGGGGAGCTGTTTTTT; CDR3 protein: CASSGIGGLKNTGELFF
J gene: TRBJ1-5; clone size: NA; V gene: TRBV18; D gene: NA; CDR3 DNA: TGTGCCAGCTCCGGGTCGGCTGATTATAGCAATCAGCCCCAGCATTTT; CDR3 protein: CASSGSADYSNQPQHF
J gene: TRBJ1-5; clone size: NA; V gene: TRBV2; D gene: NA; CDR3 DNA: TGTGCCAGCAGTGAAGGGCCAAGCTGGAGTCAGCCCCAGCATTTT; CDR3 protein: CASSEGPSWSQPQHF
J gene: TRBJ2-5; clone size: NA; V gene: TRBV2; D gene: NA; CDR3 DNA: TGTGCCGGGGGGGCAATTGGGGAGACCCAGTACTTC; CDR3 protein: CAGGAIGETQYF
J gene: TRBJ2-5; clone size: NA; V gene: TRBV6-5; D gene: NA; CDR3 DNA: TGTGCCAGCAGTTACTCGTTTGTTCAACCGGTGACCCAGTACTTC; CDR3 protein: CASSYSFVQPVTQYF
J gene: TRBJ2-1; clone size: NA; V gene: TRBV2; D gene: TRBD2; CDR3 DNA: TGTGCCAGCAGTGCAAGACTAGCGGGGGGGCCGGCCCGGTTCTTC; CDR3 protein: CASSARLAGGPARFF
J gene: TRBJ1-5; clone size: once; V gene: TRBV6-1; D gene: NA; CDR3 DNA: TGTGCCAGCAGTGATAGTAGCTGGAATCAGCCCCAGCATTTT; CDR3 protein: CASSDSSWNQPQHF
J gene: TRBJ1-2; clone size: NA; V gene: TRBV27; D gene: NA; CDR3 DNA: TGTGCCAGCAGGACTTCGGGGGGCCCTAGCTATGGCTACACCTTC; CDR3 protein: CASRTSGGPSYGYTF
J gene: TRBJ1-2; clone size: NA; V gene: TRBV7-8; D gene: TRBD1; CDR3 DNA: TGTGCCAGCAGCTGGCTCTCGGGACAGGGCCAAAGTGGCTACACCTTC; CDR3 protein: CASSWLSGQGQSGYTF
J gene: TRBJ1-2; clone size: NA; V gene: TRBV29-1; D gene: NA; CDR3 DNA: TGCAGCGCCGGGGGGTACTATGGCTACACCTTC; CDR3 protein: CSAGGYYGYTF
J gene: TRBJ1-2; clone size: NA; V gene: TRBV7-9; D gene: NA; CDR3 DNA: TGTGCCAGCAGCTTAGAGGGAGGGCGAGATGGTGGCTACACCTTC; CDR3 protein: CASSLEGGRDGGYTF
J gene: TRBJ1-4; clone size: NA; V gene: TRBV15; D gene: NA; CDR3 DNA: TGTGCCACCAGCAGCCGAAAGGAGCTGAATGAAAAACTGTTTTTT; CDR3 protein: CATSSRKELNEKLFF
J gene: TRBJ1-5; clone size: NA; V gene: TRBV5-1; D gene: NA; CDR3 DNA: TGCGCCAGCAGCTTGGGGGAGAATCAGCCCCAGCATTTT; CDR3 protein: CASSLGENQPQHF
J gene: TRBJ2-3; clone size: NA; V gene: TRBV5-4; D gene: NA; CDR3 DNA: TGTGCCAGCAGCTTGCCTAGTTGGTCGGATACGCAGTATTTT; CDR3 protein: CASSLPSWSDTQYF
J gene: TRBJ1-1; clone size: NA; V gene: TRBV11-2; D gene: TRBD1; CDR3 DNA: TGTGCCAGCAGTAAGACAGGGGGCATGAACACTGAAGCTTTCTTT; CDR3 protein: CASSKTGGMNTEAFF
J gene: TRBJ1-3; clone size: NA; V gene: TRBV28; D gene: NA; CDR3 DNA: TGTGCCAGCAGCCTCGGGTCCTCTGGAAACACCATATATTTT; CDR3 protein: CASSLGSSGNTIYF
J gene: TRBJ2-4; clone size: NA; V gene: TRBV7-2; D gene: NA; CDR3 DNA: TGTGCCAGCAGCTCTCAAGGCGGGGACATTCAGTACTTC; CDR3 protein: CASSSQGGDIQYF